Detailed here is one T cell receptor beta chain. This clonotype has at least ten counts. Its antigen is unknown. No much larger clone exists at a distance of one base, and base qualities are not known. Hyperthyroidism patients were aged 18 to 65 years and newly diagnosed, with disease duration of less than 2 months. Patients with uncontrolled infections, other autoimmune diseases, pregnancy or lactation were excluded. Diagnoses relied on clinical symptoms, serum thyroxine and TRAb, thyroid ultrasound and orbital computed tomography. For progressor patients, blood was drawn at the first diagnosis of hyperthyroidism, before any ophthalmopathy symptoms had appeared. PBMCs were isolated from about 9 ml of fresh peripheral blood by Ficoll-Paque density gradient centrifugation. Progressor patients were initially diagnosed with Graves' hyperthyroidism and developed ophthalmopathy during follow-up. Total RNA was extracted using Trizol reagent, and RNA quality was assessed on an Agilent 2100 Bioanalyzer.

These data belong to a study of T cells in Graves' hyperthyroidism and ophthalmopathy (dated by TCRdb to about 2019). Some background on the complete study: Peripheral blood samples were taken at initial diagnosis, before any treatment was given. A discovery cohort of about a hundred patients, 43 with Graves' ophthalmopathy and 55 to 65 with stable Graves' hyperthyroidism, was used to find distinguishing TCR V-J signatures. An independent validation cohort of about 20 hyperthyroidism patients and 15 or so patients who later progressed to ophthalmopathy tested prospective prediction of ophthalmopathy. For training and testing, the 80 to 100 patients in the discovery cohort were randomly divided in a 7:3 ratio. The study also compared thyroid tissue and blood T-cell repertoires from five or six Graves' hyperthyroidism patients. Following sampling, methimazole starting at 30 mg daily was given to hyperthyroidism patients, and high-dose intravenous methylprednisolone was given to ophthalmopathy patients. TCR Vbeta CDR3 sequencing of fewer than 150 peripheral blood samples (over 40 ophthalmopathy, under 80 hyperthyroidism and roughly 17 progressor patients) is reported in the paper.

TCR beta CDR3 regions were amplified from RNA transcripts. For the first round of RT-PCR on the TCR CDR3, the HTBI primer set was used together with the Qiagen OneStep RT-PCR kit. Libraries were constructed in a second round of multiplex PCR, after which size selection and purification were performed. The libraries were sequenced on an Illumina HiSeq2000 using paired-end 100 bp reads. The authors' analysis ran thus. SOAPnuke was used to process the raw data, throwing out any read that contained adapters or uncalled bases, had a mean Phred below 15, or lacked an exact constant-primer or identifier match. COPE v1.2.5 was used to merge high-quality paired reads, and clonotypes were defined as unique nucleotide sequences. MiTCR v1.1 was used to align clonotypes to the IMGT TRBV, TRBD and TRBJ reference segments. Only V-J combinations with frequency above 0.0001, covering 98% to 99.2% of repertoires, were analysed. The TCS score was defined as F50 (clonal expansion) divided by E x V (chaos), with BLOSUM62-based TCRdist calculated between CDR3 peptides within each V-J. Welch's t-statistics and random forest reduced 500 to 550 V-J features to 10 to 15, which were used in a naive Bayes classifier (R e1071). Using fastp at Q25 and MiXCR, TCRdb reprocessed the public reads and kept productive beta chains. Identical CDR3 protein sequences are pooled into one entry, listed with their most common genes and DNA. These V and J calls are TCRdb output, not the study's own analysis. Counted in this sample were around 240,000 distinct CDR3 sequences; roughly 15% of them appeared once. The top ten constitute 13% of the sample.

What the work shows at the level of the full study, not this receptor alone: In cross-validation, a model built on a 13 V-J signature told ophthalmopathy apart from stable hyperthyroidism with approximately 90% sensitivity and around 83% specificity, and in testing the same model reached 80%/75%. No statistical method was used to fix the sample size in advance, and group allocation was not hidden from the investigators. Blood samples also contained most of the expanded thyroid clonotypes (frequency above 0.001), which suggests that blood repertoires may reflect thyroid immune responses. During validation, the model predicted progression to ophthalmopathy a median of approximately 7 months ahead of onset, with approximately 71% sensitivity and 72% to 85% specificity.

The receptor comes from a woman aged 40 to 50 with Graves' hyperthyroidism that later progressed to Graves' ophthalmopathy. The sample was blood.

The DNA sequence follows: TGCAGTGCTAGACAACGGGACCGCTGGAATGAGCAGTTCTTC. Its protein reads: CSARQRDRWNEQFF. In this chain, TRBV20-1 is recombined with TRBJ2-1; the D element might be TRBD1 or TRBD2, as each aligns at 5 bases. CDR1 and CDR2, per the germline V gene (reference sequence), are DFQATT and SNEGSKA. Inclusive of the bounding cysteine and phenylalanine, the CDR3 is 14 residues long. Just the 42-base CDR3 DNA is kept, in frame starting at base 1. V loses 2 bases, J loses 7 bases, and the germline ends lie 15 bases apart.